Below are 23 T cell receptor beta chains sequenced from a single sample in a study of cytomegalovirus exposure and HLA in healthy donors. The primer mix had 60 Vbeta and 13 Jbeta primers. The repertoire was sequenced with immunoSEQ multiplex PCR; TCRdb's copy has only in-frame clones and lacks some. The sample has over 60,000 clones, 70% to 80% seen once; the top ten hold more than 3%. The sequenced material came from PBMCs. All receptors derive from a young man in good health and CMV-seronegative.

This clone was observed a handful of times. The chain joins TRBV19 to TRBJ1-1; D is unresolved. Trimming removed 4 bases at V and 3 bases at J, with 9 bases between. CDR1 LNHDA and CDR2 SQIVND come from the germline V gene (reference sequence). There are 13 residues in the CDR3. Here the CDR3 reads CASSTELDTEAFF. Written as DNA, the CDR3 is TGTGCCAGTAGTACGGAGTTGGACACTGAAGCTTTCTTT.

V is TRBV28 and J is TRBJ1-2, with D hard to call. The CDR3 covers 12 residues. V dropped 7 bases and J dropped 4 bases, with 10 bases sitting between them. The V gene's germline CDR1 is MDHEN and CDR2 SYDVKM. The CDR3: CASKTQAYGYTF. Written as DNA, the CDR3 is TGTGCCAGCAAGACCCAGGCCTATGGCTACACCTTC.

This rearrangement joins TRBV11-2 to TRBJ1-6; maybe TRBD1 (6 bases). Germline CDR1 SGHAT, CDR2 FQNNGV. Between the trimmed V and J ends, which lost 0 bases and 9 bases, there was a span of 12 bases. This CDR3 is built from 15 residues. For the CDR3, the DNA is TGTGCCAGCAGCTTAGACGCGGGGGCAAGTTCACCCCTCCACTTT. Protein product: CASSLDAGASSPLHF.

The chain combines TRBV11-2 with TRBJ2-3; 14 bases match TRBD2. The CDR3 covers 15 residues. The V segment lost 5 bases and the J segment 4 bases; nucleotides outside the gene matches: 2. Germline values: CDR1 SGHAT, CDR2 FQNNGV. The CDR3 DNA reads TGTGCCAGCAGCCCGGGACTAGCGGGAGCAGATACGCAGTATTTT. Amino acids: CASSPGLAGADTQYF.

This clone was observed a few times. V is TRBV5-4 and J is TRBJ2-6; TRBD1 agrees at 8 bases. CDR3 length equals 16 residues. V shed 4 bases and J 2 bases; nucleotides not matched to a gene: 5. The germline CDR1 and CDR2 sequences are SGHNT and YYREEE (reference sequence). The CDR3 sequence: CASSLDRVAGANVLTF. The CDR3 region has the DNA TGTGCCAGCAGCCTGGACAGGGTAGCTGGGGCCAACGTCCTGACTTTC.

The chain recombines TRBV6-5 with TRBJ1-3; 10 bases are shared with TRBD1. The CDR3 is made up of 15 amino acids. The ends lost 5 bases at V and 8 bases at J; junction bases unmatched: 9. Germline V gene data show CDR1 as MNHEY and CDR2 as SVGAGI. The CDR3 DNA reads as TGTGCCAGCAGTCAAAGAAGGACAGGGGGGCACACCATATATTTT. Translating it yields CASSQRRTGGHTIYF.

The chain couples TRBV30 to TRBJ1-2; TRBD1 agrees at 8 bases. The CDR3 has 14 amino acids. Germline CDR1 and CDR2: GTSNPN and SVGIG (reference sequence). V lost 5 bases to trimming and J lost 0 bases; unmatched junction nucleotides: 5. DNA of the CDR3: TGTGCCTGGGACCCGACAGGGGCTAACTATGGCTACACCTTC. It yields the protein CAWDPTGANYGYTF.

The chain is built from TRBV2 and TRBJ1-1; D gene ambiguous. V was clipped by 6 bases and J by 0 bases, with 8 bases between them. The CDR3 spans 13 residues. The germline V gene encodes CDR1 SNHLY and CDR2 FYNNEI. In DNA, the CDR3 is TGTGCCAGCAGAGCGAACATGAACACTGAAGCTTTCTTT. Translating it yields CASRANMNTEAFF.

As DNA, the CDR3 is TGCGCCAGCAGCTTGTCCGGGGTAGGAACTAATGAAAAACTGTTTTTT. It is translated as CASSLSGVGTNEKLFF. V and J are TRBV5-1 and TRBJ1-4, with no clear D. Germline CDR1 is SGHRS and CDR2 is YFSETQ. Trimming took off 1 base at V and 1 base at J, with 11 bases between the two ends. The CDR3 loop spans 16 amino acids.

The chain is built from TRBV18 and TRBJ1-4; TRBD1 matches at 10 bases. Looked up from germline, CDR1 is KGHSH and CDR2 is LQKENI. V was clipped by 0 bases and J by 2 bases; unmatched bases: 6. The CDR3 is made up of 18 amino acids. CDR3: CASSPPRQGAPTNEKLFF. The CDR3, as DNA: TGTGCCAGCTCACCACCGCGACAGGGGGCCCCCACTAATGAAAAACTGTTTTTT.

This chain links TRBV29-1 with TRBJ1-2; D is unresolved. The CDR3 has 12 amino acids. Germline V gene lookup returns CDR1 SQVTM and CDR2 ANQGSEA. The germline V and J ends were trimmed by 0 bases and 8 bases, with 10 bases remaining between them. CDR3 in amino acids: CSVEDVGVGYTF. Here the CDR3 DNA reads TGCAGCGTTGAAGATGTCGGGGTCGGCTACACCTTC.

The rearrangement links TRBV25-1 to TRBJ1-2; unclear D gene. Germline V lookup: CDR1 MGHDK, CDR2 SYGVNS. This CDR3 is 11 amino acids long. The ends were cut back, 4 bases at V and 5 bases at J, with 5 bases in the middle. The chain's CDR3 is CASSGGYGYTF. The CDR3 region has the DNA TGTGCCAGCAGTGGCGGGTATGGCTACACCTTC.

The chain employs TRBV15 and TRBJ1-2, with 8 bases aligning to TRBD1. The germline V gene has CDR1 LNHNV and CDR2 YYDKDF (reference sequence). V trimming: 1 base; J trimming: 1 base; junction bases outside the gene matches: 5. This CDR3 comprises 16 residues. The CDR3 is CATSRGGTGLNYGYTF. The CDR3 nucleotides read TGTGCCACCAGCAGAGGGGGGACAGGCCTTAACTATGGCTACACCTTC.

The chain couples TRBV5-1 to TRBJ2-3; no definite D call. This CDR3 region has 14 residues. Germline values: CDR1 SGHRS, CDR2 YFSETQ. Trimming removed 0 bases at V and 4 bases at J, with 9 bases between. This CDR3 reads CASSLGLAADTQYF. The CDR3 region has the DNA TGCGCCAGCAGCTTGGGTCTGGCGGCAGATACGCAGTATTTT.

The CDR3 region is CASSSHLAGVTDTQYF. The CDR3 DNA sequence: TGTGCCAGCAGCTCTCACCTAGCGGGGGTCACAGATACGCAGTATTTT. The chain has TRBV7-2 and TRBJ2-3; 10 nucleotides agree with TRBD2. Germline V CDR1 and CDR2: SGHTA, FQGNSA. CDR3 size: 16 residues. V trimming: 4 bases; J trimming: 2 bases; junction bases outside the gene matches: 6.

V usage is TRBV19 and J usage is TRBJ1-5, with D hard to call. V lost 3 bases, J lost 2 bases, and 11 bases lay in between. Germline CDR1 and CDR2: LNHDA and SQIVND (reference sequence). The CDR3 length is 15 residues. This CDR3 is CASSMGMRGNQPQHF. As DNA, the CDR3 is TGTGCCAGTAGTATGGGCATGAGAGGCAATCAGCCCCAGCATTTT.

This CDR3 is CASRPREGGNTEAFF. In DNA, the CDR3 is TGTGCCAGCAGACCCCGTGAAGGGGGGAACACTGAAGCTTTCTTT. The V call is TRBV9, the J call TRBJ1-1; weak D call: TRBD1 (6 bases). Trimming removed 5 bases at V and 1 base at J, with 15 bases between. Looked up from germline, CDR1 is SGDLS and CDR2 is YYNGEE. The CDR3 has 15 residues.

The CDR3 protein is CASSRGQGSREQYF. CDR3 DNA sequence: TGTGCCAGCAGCAGGGGACAGGGCAGTCGCGAGCAGTACTTC. The rearrangement uses TRBV7-7 and TRBJ2-7, with 9 bases that match TRBD1. This CDR3 region has 14 residues. Losses at the gene ends were 5 bases for V and 6 bases for J; bases not matched to a gene: 8. CDR1 is SSHAT, CDR2 FNYEAQ, per germline (reference sequence).

This clone turned up a few times. The chain recombines TRBV7-2 with TRBJ2-7; 8 positions agree with TRBD1. J lost 3 bases, V lost 1 base, and 5 bases had no gene match. This CDR3 is built from 15 residues. Germline V gene lookup returns CDR1 SGHTA and CDR2 FQGNSA. The CDR3 bases are TGTGCCAGCAGCTTAGGGACAGGGAACTTCTACGAGCAGTACTTC. Translation: CASSLGTGNFYEQYF.

The chain couples TRBV7-2 to TRBJ1-2; D uncertain. The CDR3 is made up of 11 amino acids. The V end lost 6 bases, the J end lost 4 bases, and 6 bases lay between the germline ends. Germline V gene sequence: CDR1 SGHTA, CDR2 FQGNSA. CDR3 sequence reads: CASSFSYGYTF. The CDR3 DNA is TGTGCCAGCAGTTTCTCCTATGGCTACACCTTC.

This clone was picked up one time. The V call is TRBV7-9, the J call TRBJ2-6; TRBD1 matches 7 bases. J was trimmed by 4 bases and V by 5 bases; bases with no gene match: 5. The CDR3 covers 15 residues. Germline V lookup: CDR1 SEHNR, CDR2 FQNEAQ (reference sequence). The CDR3 spells CASSPPQGGANVLTF. The CDR3 bases are TGTGCCAGCAGCCCCCCACAGGGGGGGGCCAACGTCCTGACTTTC.

The CDR3 DNA sequence: TGTGCCAGCAGCTTGAGGAGGGGCATGAACACTGAAGCTTTCTTT. Translation: CASSLRRGMNTEAFF. The J gene is TRBJ1-1, the V gene TRBV5-6; D is perhaps TRBD1 (5 bases). Deletions cut 1 base from V and 0 bases from J, with 10 bases between. Germline CDR1 SGHDT, CDR2 YYEEEE. The CDR3 runs 15 residues.

The chain couples TRBV19 to TRBJ1-1, with TRBD1 identical over 7 bases. Germline CDR1 LNHDA, CDR2 SQIVND (reference sequence). V lost 3 bases to trimming and J lost 7 bases; unmatched junction nucleotides: 8. There are 14 residues in the CDR3. DNA for the CDR3: TGTGCCAGTAGTATTTTAAGGGGGCGAGGTGAAGCTTTCTTT. Residues: CASSILRGRGEAFF.